Below, 18 T cell receptor beta chains from the same sample are listed, as sequenced in a study of monozygotic twins with inflammatory bowel disease. TCRdb reprocessed the 5' RACE reads, keeping one entry per CDR3 protein, no DNA. This repertoire includes about 380,000 distinct CDR3 sequences. Sequencing was performed on blood. The origin of the receptors is a human donor with ulcerative colitis or Crohn's disease, or a healthy co-twin of an affected twin (not recorded which).

The chain employs TRBV5-1 and TRBJ2-3; without DNA, the TCRdb call of TRBD2 cannot be checked. The germline V gene encodes CDR1 SGHRS and CDR2 YFSETQ. The CDR3 length is 18 residues. This chain's CDR3 is CASSPFGRLAGDTDTQYF.

This chain connects TRBV6-2 or TRBV6-3 to TRBJ1-1; TCRdb designates TRBD1, a call that cannot be tested without DNA. The CDR3 has 15 amino acids. CDR1 MNHEY and CDR2 SVGEGT come from the germline V gene. CDR3 amino acids: CASKLGAYPNTEAFF.

The chain couples TRBV28 to TRBJ2-3; with no DNA, the TCRdb D assignment of TRBD2 cannot be verified. Germline CDR1 is MDHEN and CDR2 is SYDVKM. CDR3 length: 12 amino acids. The CDR3 here is CASSLGSGGPYF.

The chain is built from TRBV6-6 and TRBJ1-5; as DNA is missing, the TRBD1 call by TCRdb cannot be tested. The CDR3 runs to 13 residues. The germline CDR1 and CDR2 sequences are MNHNY and SVGAGI (reference sequence). CDR3 loop: CASSFIPDQPQHF.

The rearrangement joins TRBV12-3 or TRBV12-4 to TRBJ2-1; TCRdb's D call, TRBD2, is unchecked because there is no DNA. The CDR3 is made up of 14 amino acids. CDR3 amino acids: CASSLMLVAGGQFF.

The V and J genes are TRBV5-1 and TRBJ1-5; TCRdb gives TRBD1 as the D gene, but with no DNA this cannot be confirmed. The CDR3 is 16 residues long. Germline values: CDR1 SGHRS, CDR2 YFSETQ. CDR3 residues: CASSLDGGLGNQPQHF.

The CDR3 sequence is CASSTSGGHNEQFF. This chain joins TRBV19 and TRBJ2-1; TCRdb's D call of TRBD1 is untestable without DNA. The germline V gene encodes CDR1 LNHDA and CDR2 SQIVND (reference sequence). CDR3 length: 14 residues.

The chain carries TRBV24-1 and TRBJ1-1. The CDR3 runs 15 residues. CDR1 is KGHDR and CDR2 is SFDVKD in the germline V gene. This chain's CDR3 is CATSELVQVYTEAFF.

The V and J genes are TRBV4-3 and TRBJ1-6; TCRdb's D call, TRBD1, is unchecked because there is no DNA. The CDR3 runs 16 residues. Germline CDR1 reads LGHNA; CDR2 reads YSLEER. The CDR3 sequence is CASSQEVGGRYSPLHF.

The rearrangement links TRBV4-3 to TRBJ2-1; TCRdb lists TRBD1, though no DNA is available to test this call. The CDR3 totals 16 residues. The germline V gene encodes CDR1 LGHNA and CDR2 YSLEER. The CDR3 loop is CASSQDWTGGYNEQFF.

The V gene is TRBV20-1, the J gene TRBJ2-7; lacking DNA, the TRBD2 call made by TCRdb goes unchecked. CDR1 and CDR2 (germline): DFQATT, SNEGSKA (reference sequence). The CDR3 sequence is 15 residues long. CDR3 residues: CSAGPLGTSGYEQYF.

The rearrangement joins TRBV5-1 to TRBJ1-2; TCRdb outputs TRBD1, but without DNA this stays unchecked. Germline V gene data show CDR1 as SGHRS and CDR2 as YFSETQ. This CDR3 is 14 amino acids long. The CDR3 here is CASSFEWTDYGYTF.

The rearrangement uses TRBV19 and TRBJ1-2; TCRdb's D call, TRBD1, is unchecked because there is no DNA. CDR3 size: 14 residues. CDR1 and CDR2 (germline): LNHDA, SQIVND (reference sequence). The CDR3: CASSIGGTGYGYTF. Together with reference TRBV19 and TRBJ1-2, the CDR3 gives the full variable domain: DGGITQSPKYLFRKEGQNVTLSCEQNLNHDAMYWYRQDPGQGLRLIYYSQIVNDFQKGDIAEGYSVSREKKESFPLTVTSAQKNPTAFYLCASSIGGTGYGYTFGSGTRLTVV.

The chain couples TRBV7-3 to TRBJ2-1. The CDR3 runs 16 residues. Germline V CDR1 and CDR2: SGHTA, FQGTGA. The CDR3 loop is CASSWAGISSYNEQFF.

The chain employs TRBV7-8 and TRBJ2-7; the TCRdb D gene call, TRBD1, has no DNA to confirm it. This CDR3 has 16 amino acids. The germline V gene has CDR1 SGHVS and CDR2 FQNEAQ. The CDR3 sequence is CASSLIIGDRGREQYF.

The chain's CDR3 is CASSLRLAGGPNEQFF. The chain has TRBV12-3 or TRBV12-4 and TRBJ2-1; TCRdb returns TRBD2, unconfirmable since there is no DNA. This CDR3 has 16 residues.

The rearrangement uses TRBV6-1 and TRBJ2-7; TCRdb's D call, TRBD1, is unchecked because there is no DNA. The CDR3 is 15 residues long. Germline CDR1 is MNHNS and CDR2 is SASEGT. CDR3 in amino acids: CASTNRGDQPYEQYF.

V and J are TRBV20-1 and TRBJ1-1; TCRdb's D gene call, TRBD1, goes unchecked for lack of DNA. The germline V gene has CDR1 DFQATT and CDR2 SNEGSKA (reference sequence). The length of the CDR3 is 14 residues. This chain's CDR3 is CSAEGRGRVSEAFF.